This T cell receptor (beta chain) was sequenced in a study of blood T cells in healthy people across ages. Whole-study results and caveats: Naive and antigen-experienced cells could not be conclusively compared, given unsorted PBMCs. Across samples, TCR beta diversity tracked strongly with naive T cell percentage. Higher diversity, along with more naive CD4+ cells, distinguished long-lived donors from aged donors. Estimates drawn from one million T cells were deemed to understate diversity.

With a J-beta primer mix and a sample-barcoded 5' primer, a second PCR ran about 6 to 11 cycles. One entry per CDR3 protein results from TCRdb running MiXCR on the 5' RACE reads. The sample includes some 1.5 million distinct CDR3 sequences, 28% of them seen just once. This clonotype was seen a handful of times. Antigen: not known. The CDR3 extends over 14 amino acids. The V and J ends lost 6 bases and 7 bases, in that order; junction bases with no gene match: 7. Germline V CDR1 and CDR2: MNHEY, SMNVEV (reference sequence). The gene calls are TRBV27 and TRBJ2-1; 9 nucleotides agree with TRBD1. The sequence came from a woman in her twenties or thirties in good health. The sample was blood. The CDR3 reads CASRIQGANNEQFF. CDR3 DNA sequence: TGTGCCAGCAGGATACAGGGGGCGAATAATGAGCAGTTCTTC.